These 17 T cell receptor beta chains came from one sample sequenced in a study of tumor-infiltrating lymphocytes in primary liver carcinoma. The study co-extracted DNA and RNA from around 20-30 mg of unsorted bulk tissue. Starting from approximately 500 ng of total RNA, TCR beta cDNA was produced with a primer in the constant region. For TCR beta, libraries were produced by three nested multiplex PCR rounds using slightly modified ARM-PCR. Rounds one and two of PCR, each of about 10 cycles, were primed with TRBV1-TRBV30 forward primers and a C-beta reverse primer. A single record per CDR3 protein comes from TCRdb applying MiXCR to the multiplex PCR reads. Altogether roughly 49,000 distinct CDR3 sequences are present, approximately 80% being singletons, with the ten largest covering 24%. Sequenced material: liver tumor tissue from sampling region 5. Subset indicated: tumor region T5, tumor centre. These receptors were taken from a man aged 40-55 years with primary liver carcinoma and hepatitis B virus infection.

Worth noting for this clonotype: The germline gene is not matched at one end of the junction; a read error may be the cause. The J gene is TRBJ2-1, the V gene TRBV6-1, with 9 bases aligning to TRBD2. Germline-derived CDR1 and CDR2 are MNHNS and SASEGT. This CDR3 is built from 15 residues. CDR3 residues: CAGSEEAGGYIAQFF. CDR3 nucleotide sequence: TGTGCCGGCAGTGAAGAAGCGGGAGGATACATTGCGCAGTTCTTC.

This clonotype was detected a few times. This chain joins TRBV30 and TRBJ2-5; D might be TRBD2 (6 bases). The CDR3 has 11 amino acids. Per the germline V gene, CDR1 is GTSNPN and CDR2 is SVGIG (reference sequence). Trimming cost V 8 bases and J 3 bases, with 10 bases left between them. The CDR3 DNA follows: TGTGCCCCGTGGGGGGAAGAGACCCAGTACTTC. Translating gives CAPWGEETQYF.

The sample holds one count of this clonotype. This chain joins TRBV12-3 or TRBV12-4 and TRBJ1-1; D gene ambiguous. Trimming stripped 5 bases from V and 5 bases from J, with 15 bases between. This CDR3 spans 14 amino acids. The CDR3 DNA sequence: TGTGCCAGCAGTCTGGTGGGTAGGGAGACTGAAGCTTTCTTT. This translates into CASSLVGRETEAFF.

There are a few counts of this clonotype. This CDR3 fails to terminate in the conserved phenylalanine or tryptophan, so it likely reflects a read error. The V call is TRBV5-5, the J call TRBJ2-2; D gene uncertain. V was trimmed by 2 bases and J by 2 bases, leaving 7 bases between them. This CDR3 region has 14 residues. Germline V gene data show CDR1 as SGHKS and CDR2 as YYEKEE (reference sequence). CDR3 protein: CASSFNLNTGELFL. CDR3 DNA: TGTGCCAGCAGCTTTAATCTAAACACCGGGGAGCTGTTTCTT.

For this clonotype: At one boundary the junction diverges from the germline segment, which might be a read error. This chain links TRBV5-1 with TRBJ1-1; the D gene is possibly TRBD1 (5 bases). The CDR3 consists of 15 residues. Germline V CDR1 and CDR2: SGHRS, YFSETQ. CDR3 region: CASSLQTAMNTEAFF. The CDR3 DNA is TGCGCCAGCAGTTTGCAGACAGCGATGAACACTGAAGCCTTCTTT. Filled out from reference TRBV5-1 and TRBJ1-1, the complete variable domain reads KAGVTQTPRYLIKTRGQQVTLSCSPISGHRSVSWYQQTPGQGLQFLFEYFSETQRNKGNFPGRFSGRQFSNSRSEMNVSTLELGDSALYLCASSLQTAMNTEAFFGQGTRLTVV.

Comment on this clonotype: The CDR3 carries no conserved terminal phenylalanine or tryptophan, so it likely arises from a read error. The chain uses TRBV11-2 and TRBJ1-5; possibly TRBD1 for D (5 bases). The CDR3 extends over 17 amino acids. Germline CDR1 and CDR2: SGHAT and FQNNGV. The CDR3 DNA is TGTGCTAGCAGCTTAGTAGGGGTAACTGGGAGCAATCAGCCCCAGCATTAT. Translation gives CASSLVGVTGSNQPQHY.

On this clonotype: One end of the junction is discordant with germline, which a read error may explain. The CDR3 protein is CSSSLTGLGEYEQYF. The DNA for the CDR3 is TGTTCCAGCAGCTTAACGGGGTTGGGAGAATACGAGCAGTACTTC. The rearrangement uses TRBV11-1 and TRBJ2-7, with a weak D call TRBD2 (5 bases). CDR3 size: 15 residues. Germline V gives CDR1 SGHAT, CDR2 FQDESV (reference sequence).

This clonotype rates as medium-sized. The chain recombines TRBV7-9 with TRBJ2-3; 13 positions match TRBD2. This CDR3 has 16 residues. CDR1 is SEHNR and CDR2 is FQNEAQ in the germline V gene (reference sequence). V shed 4 bases and J 4 bases; nucleotides not matched to a gene: 5. The CDR3 nucleotides read TGTGCCAGCAGCTCCTGGACTAGCGGGAGCCCAGATACGCAGTATTTT. Translation gives CASSSWTSGSPDTQYF.

Comment on this clonotype: The final CDR3 position lacks the conserved phenylalanine or tryptophan, pointing to a likely read error. The J gene is TRBJ1-2, the V gene TRBV7-8, with TRBD1 identical over 8 bases. Germline V gene sequence: CDR1 SGHVS, CDR2 FQNEAQ. The CDR3 extends over 14 amino acids. Here the CDR3 reads CASSLDRVNYDYTL. For the CDR3, the DNA is TGTGCGAGCAGCTTGGACAGGGTTAACTACGACTACACCTTA.

This rearrangement joins TRBV29-1 to TRBJ2-1; D is possibly TRBD1 (6 bases). The CDR3 covers 12 residues. CDR1 SQVTM and CDR2 ANQGSEA come from the germline V gene. Trimming took 7 bases from V and 8 from J, leaving 15 bases between them. The CDR3 loop is CSGLQGFDEQFF. The DNA for the CDR3 is TGCAGCGGACTACAGGGTTTCGATGAGCAGTTCTTC.

Comments on this clonotype: The CDR3 does not close with the conserved phenylalanine or tryptophan, likely indicating a read error. The chain employs TRBV5-5 and TRBJ2-1; 13 bases line up with TRBD2. The V gene's germline CDR1 is SGHKS and CDR2 YYEKEE (reference sequence). The CDR3 runs to 16 residues. After removal of 0 bases from V and 7 bases from J, the junction contained 4 bases not matched to a gene. CDR3 loop: CASSLEETSGGNEQFL. The CDR3 region has the DNA TGTGCCAGCAGCTTGGAAGAGACTAGCGGGGGGAATGAGCAGTTCTTA.

This clonotype appeared a single time. The chain combines TRBV5-1 with TRBJ2-1; TRBD2 aligns across 8 bases. V gave up 3 bases and J gave up 5 bases; unmatched junction bases: 13. The CDR3 covers 17 residues. The germline CDR1 and CDR2 sequences are SGHRS and YFSETQ. The CDR3 DNA is TGCGCCAGCAGCTCCGGACTAGCTGGAGGGGCAAACAATGAGCAGTTCTTC. Translating gives CASSSGLAGGANNEQFF. The complete variable domain, with remaining parts taken from reference TRBV5-1 and TRBJ2-1, reads KAGVTQTPRYLIKTRGQQVTLSCSPISGHRSVSWYQQTPGQGLQFLFEYFSETQRNKGNFPGRFSGRQFSNSRSEMNVSTLELGDSALYLCASSSGLAGGANNEQFFGPGTRLTVL.

V gene TRBV6-5 combines with J gene TRBJ2-3; a possible D gene is TRBD2 (5 bases). Trimming pared 5 bases from V and 3 bases from J, leaving 12 bases between. Looked up from germline, CDR1 is MNHEY and CDR2 is SVGAGI. The CDR3 runs to 14 residues. CDR3 loop: CASSRERWTDTQYF. CDR3 DNA sequence: TGTGCCAGCAGTAGGGAGAGGTGGACAGATACGCAGTATTTT.

In the case of this clonotype: Relative to the germline gene, one junction end is altered; a read error may explain this. V and J are TRBV12-3 or TRBV12-4 and TRBJ2-7; 10 nucleotides match TRBD1. CDR3 length equals 14 residues. The CDR3 coding sequence is TGTGTCAGCAGGGGACAGGGGCCCTCCTACGAGCAATACTTC. It is translated as CVSRGQGPSYEQYF.

The sample holds many counts of this clonotype. The CDR3: CASSYQAGTYEQYF. For the CDR3, the DNA is TGTGCCAGTAGTTATCAAGCGGGAACCTACGAGCAGTACTTC. The rearrangement links TRBV19 to TRBJ2-7; 7 nucleotides agree with TRBD2. Germline V gene lookup returns CDR1 LNHDA and CDR2 SQIVND (reference sequence). The CDR3 has 14 amino acids. With V trimmed by 5 bases and J by 2 bases, 6 bases remained unmatched.

As concerns this clonotype: The CDR3 does not end in the conserved phenylalanine or tryptophan, so this is likely a read error. This chain joins TRBV11-2 and TRBJ2-5; TRBD2 matches 8 bases. Germline-derived CDR1 and CDR2 are SGHAT and FQNNGV. This CDR3 is built from 16 residues. The CDR3, as DNA: TGTGCCGGCAGCCAAACTCCTGGCGGGGGGAAAGAGACCCAGTACCTC. Its protein product is CAGSQTPGGGKETQYL.

This clonotype is deemed large. The J gene is TRBJ2-2, the V gene TRBV11-2, with D unclear. Germline CDR1 reads SGHAT; CDR2 reads FQNNGV. The CDR3 sequence is 14 residues long. V was clipped by 0 bases and J by 3 bases, with 5 bases between them. CDR3: CASSLESHTGELFF. Here the CDR3 DNA reads TGTGCCAGCAGCTTAGAGAGTCACACCGGGGAGCTGTTTTTT.